This record concerns one T cell receptor beta chain sequence. Some clones are missing from TCRdb's copy, which holds only in-frame ones; the method was immunoSEQ multiplex PCR. The sample has about 420,000 clones; 70% to 90% are singletons. V was shortened by 3 bases and J by 6 bases, with 5 bases between the two germline ends. The CDR3 spans 11 residues. CDR1 and CDR2 (germline): LGHDT, YNNKEL (reference sequence). This record belongs to a study of blood T cell repertoires in COVID-19. Study details: From the United States, Italy and Spain came samples of acute and convalescent COVID-19. Sources were T cells, B-cell-depleted T cells, or PBMCs; the material itself was cDNA or gDNA.

Sequenced: peripheral blood. V usage is TRBV3-1 (or the pseudogene TRBV3-2) and J usage is TRBJ1-1, with D possibly matching TRBD1 (5 bases). This receptor was obtained from a man aged 18 to 30 with COVID-19, enrolled during active disease. DNA of the CDR3: TGTGCCAGCAGCCACAGGGCTGAAGCTTTCTTT. Translating gives CASSHRAEAFF.